The T cell receptor beta chain under discussion was sequenced for a study of Graves' ophthalmopathy and Graves' hyperthyroidism. Amplifying from RNA transcripts, the study obtained TCR beta CDR3 regions. An initial RT-PCR round employing HTBI primers preceded a second-round multiplex PCR. Each CDR3 protein gets one entry after TCRdb re-called the multiplex PCR reads with MiXCR. The table includes about 400,000 distinct CDR3 sequences, approximately 21% detected once. Germline trimming cut 4 bases from V and 4 bases from J; bases unmatched to any gene: 12. From germline, CDR1 is MDHEN and CDR2 SYDVKM. The CDR3 consists of 17 residues.

The source material was peripheral blood. The rearrangement links TRBV28 to TRBJ1-5; 8 bases line up with TRBD1. The receptor's source is a woman under 30 with stable Graves' hyperthyroidism. The CDR3 reads CASSSTGQGARNQPQHF. The CDR3 coding sequence is TGTGCCAGCAGTTCGACCGGGCAGGGGGCAAGGAATCAGCCCCAGCATTTT.